This TCR beta chain was captured by sequencing in a study of OX40 agonist ivuxolimab in advanced cancers. Looking at the study overall: Ivuxolimab, an antibody that agonizes OX40 (CD134), was administered to the patients. Three patients, one with hepatocellular carcinoma and two with cutaneous melanoma, achieved partial responses. Study observations and caveats: The study found among the lowest clonal expansion in partial responders at 0.1-3.0 mg/kg. At doses 0.1 to 3.0 mg/kg, CD4+ and CD8+ clones expanded.

Data came from immunoSEQ multiplex PCR; TCRdb stores just in-frame clones and leaves some out. Seen here are around 100,000 clones, just under 95% observed once, and the top ten hold about 0.27%. In regard to this clone: The antigen is unknown.

This CDR3 spans 15 amino acids. Trimming pared 0 bases from V and 10 bases from J, leaving 15 bases between. Germline V CDR1 and CDR2: LGHNA, YSLEER. The receptor's source is an adult with an advanced solid tumor such as melanoma, head and neck, liver or kidney cancer. Sample: CD4+ or CD8+ T cells sorted from blood, taken in a trial of the OX40 agonist ivuxolimab. The chain has TRBV4-3 and TRBJ1-4; D not certain. CDR3 residues: CASSQEGRERGKLFF. CDR3 nucleotides: TGCGCCAGCAGCCAAGAGGGCCGGGAACGGGGAAAACTGTTTTTT.